This passage covers 27 T cell receptor beta chains from one sample sequenced in a study of T cells in Graves' hyperthyroidism and ophthalmopathy. What was amplified from RNA transcripts were TCR beta CDR3 regions. Using the HTBI primer set, a first-round RT-PCR was run on the TCR CDR3. TCRdb re-called the multiplex PCR reads with MiXCR, one entry per CDR3 protein. The repertoire holds fewer than 750,000 distinct CDR3 sequences, with around 15% as singletons. Material: blood. Receptors were obtained from a woman aged 45-59 years with Graves' ophthalmopathy.

J is TRBJ2-3 and V is TRBV11-2; 13 bases agree with TRBD2. Germline trimming cut 4 bases from V and 0 bases from J; bases unmatched to any gene: 10. CDR3 length: 19 amino acids. Germline V gives CDR1 SGHAT, CDR2 FQNNGV. CDR3 coding DNA: TGTGCCAGCAGCTCCTGGACTAGCGGGAGAGGCCGTAGCACAGATACGCAGTATTTT. Amino acid sequence: CASSSWTSGRGRSTDTQYF. Full variable domain (outside the CDR3, taken from reference TRBV11-2 and TRBJ2-3): EAGVAQSPRYKIIEKRQSVAFWCNPISGHATLYWYQQILGQGPKLLIQFQNNGVVDDSQLPKDRFSAERLKGVDSTLKIQPAKLEDSAVYLCASSSWTSGRGRSTDTQYFGPGTRLTVL.

This clonotype was counted at least ten times. CDR3 nucleotides: TGTGCCAGCAGCTTGGATCTGAATTCACCCCTCCACTTT. This codes for CASSLDLNSPLHF. The V call is TRBV5-8, the J call TRBJ1-6; D remains unclear. Germline V gives CDR1 SGHTS, CDR2 YDEGEE. Trimming took off 0 bases at V and 7 bases at J, with 5 bases between the two ends. This CDR3 comprises 13 residues.

This clonotype was recorded many times. V gene TRBV7-9 combines with J gene TRBJ1-5; 7 bases map to TRBD1. The V segment lost 1 base and the J segment 2 bases; nucleotides outside the gene matches: 5. The CDR3 is 16 amino acids. CDR1 SEHNR and CDR2 FQNEAQ come from the germline V gene (reference sequence). CDR3 protein: CASSLEGAGGNQPQHF. CDR3 coding DNA: TGTGCCAGCAGCTTAGAGGGGGCGGGCGGCAATCAGCCCCAGCATTTT.

Comment on this clonotype: A much larger clone lies one base from this, so it may be a read error. The chain uses TRBV5-6 and TRBJ2-7; D is possibly TRBD2 (5 bases). Germline assignment: CDR1 SGHDT and CDR2 YYEEEE. The CDR3 extends over 15 amino acids. Trimming pared 3 bases from V and 3 bases from J, leaving 16 bases between. The CDR3 DNA follows: TGTGCCAGCAGCTCAGGACTGCAGCCTAACTACGAGCAGTACTTC. This gives the protein CASSSGLQPNYEQYF.

This clonotype has just a few counts. This chain connects TRBV20-1 to TRBJ2-1; D not resolved. Germline lookup yields CDR1 DFQATT and CDR2 SNEGSKA (reference sequence). Deletions cut 3 bases from V and 2 bases from J, with 11 bases between. This CDR3 has 14 residues. The CDR3: CSASGGYTYNEQFF. In DNA, the CDR3 is TGCAGTGCTAGTGGCGGCTACACCTACAATGAGCAGTTCTTC.

This clonotype has ten or more counts. The genes are TRBV6-1 and TRBJ1-1; D is unresolved. Germline V CDR1 and CDR2: MNHNS, SASEGT. The V gene lost 5 bases and the J gene lost 10 bases, with 14 bases spanning the gap. The CDR3 extends over 12 amino acids. This chain's CDR3 is CASSKKGWTAFF. The CDR3 DNA sequence: TGTGCCAGCAGTAAAAAGGGTTGGACAGCTTTCTTT.

This clonotype was found many times. The genes are TRBV2 and TRBJ1-5, with TRBD1 as a possible D gene (6 bases). The CDR3 runs 13 residues. Trimming pared 7 bases from V and 4 bases from J, leaving 11 bases between. Germline V lookup: CDR1 SNHLY, CDR2 FYNNEI. The DNA for the CDR3 is TGTGCCAGCAAGGGGGACGGAAATCAGCCCCAGCATTTT. Protein product: CASKGDGNQPQHF.

This chain joins TRBV9 and TRBJ2-2; D is perhaps TRBD1 (5 bases). V lost 0 bases and J 5 bases, leaving 11 bases between the germline ends. Germline V gene sequence: CDR1 SGDLS, CDR2 YYNGEE. The CDR3 is 15 amino acids. In DNA form, the CDR3 reads TGTGCCAGCAGCGTAGTGCTAGGGGAAACCGGGGAGCTGTTTTTT. Protein: CASSVVLGETGELFF.

This rearrangement joins TRBV29-1 to TRBJ2-3; no reliable D call. Germline lookup yields CDR1 SQVTM and CDR2 ANQGSEA. The V end was cut by 2 bases, the J end by 4 bases, with 13 bases between. This CDR3 is built from 14 residues. CDR3 coding DNA: TGCAGCGTTGAAAGCAGAGGCGCAGCAGATACGCAGTATTTT. Its protein is CSVESRGAADTQYF.

This clonotype was picked up one time. A much bigger clone sits one base away, suggesting this may be a read error. The rearrangement joins TRBV12-3 or TRBV12-4 to TRBJ2-5; D is perhaps TRBD2 (7 bases). The CDR3 totals 15 residues. V was cut by 3 bases and J by 5 bases, with 16 bases left in between. In DNA, the CDR3 is TGTGCCAGCAGTTTTTGGTGGGAGGGGGGGGAGACCCAGTACTTC. Translated, it gives CASSFWWEGGETQYF.

The rearrangement links TRBV12-3 or TRBV12-4 to TRBJ1-5; 9 nucleotides align to TRBD1. The junction had 5 bases not matched to a gene; V was cut back by 2 bases and J by 0 bases. The CDR3 extends over 17 amino acids. The CDR3 loop reads CASSLTTGGHSNQPQHF. The CDR3 bases are TGTGCCAGCAGTTTAACGACAGGGGGACATAGCAATCAGCCCCAGCATTTT.

The rearrangement links TRBV25-1 to TRBJ2-1, with D possibly being TRBD2 (6 bases). Trimming shortened V by 3 bases and J by 6 bases, and 18 bases separated the two germline ends. Germline CDR1 is MGHDK and CDR2 is SYGVNS. The CDR3 contains 16 residues. The CDR3 DNA sequence: TGTGCCAGCAGTGATTTCTTAGGTGCTAGCGCCAATGAGCAGTTCTTC. Translating gives CASSDFLGASANEQFF.

This clonotype was seen a few times. A read error is possible here, since a much larger clone lies one base away. V is TRBV12-3 or TRBV12-4 and J is TRBJ2-7; TRBD2 agrees at 12 bases. The CDR3 length is 14 residues. Losses at the gene ends were 6 bases for V and 9 bases for J; bases not matched to a gene: 9. CDR3 DNA sequence: TGTGCCAGCAGAACTAGCGGGAGGATGAACGGGCAGTACTTC. It encodes CASRTSGRMNGQYF.

This clonotype has ten or more counts. The gene calls are TRBV7-2 and TRBJ1-4; D is ambiguous. CDR1 is SGHTA, CDR2 FQGNSA, per germline. V gave up 5 bases and J gave up 10 bases, with 14 bases separating them. The CDR3 length is 13 residues. The CDR3 DNA follows: TGTGCCAGCAGCCCACGTGGCAGAGCAAAACTGTTTTTT. It yields the protein CASSPRGRAKLFF.

The chain combines TRBV4-3 with TRBJ2-7, with D possibly being TRBD2 (5 bases). This CDR3 spans 15 amino acids. The ends were cut back, 0 bases at V and 0 bases at J, with 9 bases in the middle. Germline V lookup: CDR1 LGHNA, CDR2 YSLEER. In DNA, the CDR3 is TGCGCCAGCAGCCAAGATCCGGGGAGCTCCTACGAGCAGTACTTC. Amino acid sequence: CASSQDPGSSYEQYF.

This clonotype has at least ten counts. V usage is TRBV6-1 and J usage is TRBJ1-5; 10 nucleotides match TRBD1. CDR1 is MNHNS, CDR2 SASEGT, per germline. V was pared by 6 bases and J by 7 bases, with 6 bases of the junction left unmatched. This CDR3 comprises 14 residues. The chain's CDR3 is CASRRQGAWQPQHF. CDR3 bases: TGTGCCAGCAGGAGACAGGGGGCATGGCAGCCCCAGCATTTT.

This clonotype came up many times. The chain has TRBV11-3 and TRBJ2-2; 7 nucleotides line up with TRBD2. The CDR3 sequence is 15 residues long. V was clipped by 6 bases and J by 0 bases; unmatched bases: 4. Germline loops: CDR1 SGHNT, CDR2 YENEEA. The CDR3 bases are TGTGCCAGCAGTCCGACTAGCACGAACACCGGGGAGCTGTTTTTT. It specifies CASSPTSTNTGELFF.

V is TRBV20-1 and J is TRBJ2-7, with D uncertain. CDR3 size: 14 residues. The V gene's germline CDR1 is DFQATT and CDR2 SNEGSKA (reference sequence). Between the trimmed V and J ends, which lost 6 bases and 0 bases, there was a span of 15 bases. The CDR3 DNA is TGCAGTGCCAGAAAGACGGCGAACTCCTACGAGCAGTACTTC. Residues: CSARKTANSYEQYF.

This clonotype was counted a few times. The V call is TRBV6-2 or TRBV6-3, the J call TRBJ2-5; possible D gene TRBD1, 6 bases. V was pared by 5 bases and J by 4 bases, with 14 bases between. Germline lookup yields CDR1 MNHEY and CDR2 SVGEGT. This CDR3 is 14 amino acids long. The CDR3, as DNA: TGTGCCAGCAGTGACGGCAGGGGCGGAGAGACCCAGTACTTC. Translated, it gives CASSDGRGGETQYF.

The chain has TRBV20-1 and TRBJ1-1; D is perhaps TRBD1 (6 bases). Germline V lookup: CDR1 DFQATT, CDR2 SNEGSKA (reference sequence). The CDR3 covers 12 residues. Deletions cut 4 bases from V and 6 bases from J, with 12 bases between. The CDR3 here is CSAKGGLAEAFF. The CDR3 DNA reads TGCAGTGCTAAAGGGGGATTGGCTGAAGCTTTCTTT.

The rearrangement joins TRBV28 to TRBJ2-7; D is undetermined. CDR1 is MDHEN and CDR2 is SYDVKM in the germline V gene. The CDR3 loop spans 14 amino acids. V gave up 6 bases and J gave up 2 bases, with 14 bases separating them. The chain's CDR3 is CASRPDGRPYEQYF. The CDR3 DNA reads TGTGCCAGCAGACCCGATGGACGGCCCTACGAGCAGTACTTC.

The chain couples TRBV20-1 to TRBJ2-3; TRBD1 aligns across 8 bases. This CDR3 has 16 residues. Germline CDR1 is DFQATT and CDR2 is SNEGSKA (reference sequence). V lost 1 base, J lost 4 bases, and 10 bases stayed unmatched. DNA of the CDR3: TGCAGTGCTAGAGCTCCCCCGACAGGGGTGTCAGATACGCAGTATTTT. Translating gives CSARAPPTGVSDTQYF.

This clonotype has ten or more counts. The rearrangement uses TRBV20-1 and TRBJ2-7, with TRBD1 matching over 9 bases. Germline-derived CDR1 and CDR2 are DFQATT and SNEGSKA (reference sequence). The CDR3 loop spans 14 amino acids. V shed 6 bases and J 2 bases; nucleotides not matched to a gene: 8. CDR3 loop: CSAGGQGWTYEQYF. The CDR3 bases are TGCAGTGCGGGGGGACAGGGATGGACCTACGAGCAGTACTTC.

In this sample, this clonotype turned up a few times. The chain carries TRBV27 and TRBJ1-3, with unresolved D. V was trimmed by 5 bases and J by 2 bases, leaving 10 bases between them. The CDR3 runs to 14 residues. Germline V gene sequence: CDR1 MNHEY, CDR2 SMNVEV (reference sequence). The CDR3 region is CASSPVAPGNTIYF. For the CDR3, the DNA is TGTGCCAGCAGTCCTGTAGCCCCTGGAAACACCATATATTTT.

This clonotype was counted only a few times. This chain connects TRBV11-2 to TRBJ1-6; 10 positions match TRBD1. The ends lost 3 bases at V and 10 bases at J; junction bases unmatched: 6. CDR3 length: 15 amino acids. Looked up from germline, CDR1 is SGHAT and CDR2 is FQNNGV. CDR3 sequence: CASSFGQGGGSPLHF. The CDR3, as DNA: TGTGCCAGCAGCTTTGGACAGGGGGGTGGGTCACCCCTCCACTTT.

This clonotype was picked up many times. V gene TRBV6-2 or TRBV6-3 combines with J gene TRBJ2-7; 8 nucleotides align to TRBD1. This CDR3 has 14 amino acids. J gave up 2 bases and V 4 bases, and 4 bases lay outside the gene matches. Per germline, CDR1 MNHEY and CDR2 SVGEGT. In DNA form, the CDR3 reads TGTGCCAGCAGTTTGACGACAGGGGCCTACGAGCAGTACTTC. Translating gives CASSLTTGAYEQYF.

This clonotype was picked up a small number of times. The chain employs TRBV2 and TRBJ2-5; a weak D match, TRBD1 (5 bases). Trimming cost V 5 bases and J 1 base, with 14 bases left between them. The V gene's germline CDR1 is SNHLY and CDR2 FYNNEI. CDR3 length: 15 residues. The CDR3 loop reads CASSRNRKSQETQYF. The CDR3 DNA sequence: TGTGCCAGCAGTCGCAACAGGAAATCCCAAGAGACCCAGTACTTC.